These T cell receptor beta chains were read from a single sample in a study of OX40 agonist ivuxolimab in advanced cancers. Method: immunoSEQ multiplex PCR; TCRdb's copy keeps in-frame clones and lacks some. The repertoire includes tens of thousands of clones, 70% to 85% of them detected once, and roughly 4% sits in the top ten. The sample consisted of CD4+ or CD8+ T cells sorted from blood, taken in a trial of the OX40 agonist ivuxolimab. These receptors originate from an adult with an advanced solid tumor such as melanoma, head and neck, liver or kidney cancer. The CDR3 runs from the conserved cysteine through the conserved F or W. The D gene is left open where the match is weak. Clone size is not always given. Where it is, it says once, few, many or a class for expanded clones.

J,size,D,V,DNA,CDR3
TRBJ2-7,NA,NA,TRBV2,TGTGCCAGCAGTGAATATAGGGAGTACGAGCAGTACTTC,CASSEYREYEQYF
TRBJ1-5,NA,NA,TRBV2,TGTGCCAGCAGAGGGGCGTCAGCAGGGAATCAGCCCCAGCATTTT,CASRGASAGNQPQHF
TRBJ1-6,NA,NA,TRBV30,TGTGCCTGGAGTGGGGACAAACCCCTCCACTTT,CAWSGDKPLHF
TRBJ1-5,NA,NA,TRBV6-1,TGTGCCAGCAGTGAAATGTTGGGGGCCGCTAGCAATCAGCCCCAGCATTTT,CASSEMLGAASNQPQHF
TRBJ2-7,NA,NA,TRBV6-6,TGTGCCAGCAGCCCGCGGTACGAGCAGTACTTC,CASSPRYEQYF
TRBJ1-1,NA,NA,TRBV7-9,TGTGCCAGCAGCTTAGGACAGGACATGAACACTGAAGCTTTCTTT,CASSLGQDMNTEAFF
TRBJ2-5,NA,TRBD2,TRBV2,TGTGCCAGCAGTGGGCCGGGACTAGGGGAGGAGACCCAGTACTTC,CASSGPGLGEETQYF
TRBJ2-1,NA,NA,TRBV7-7,TGTGCTAGCAGCTCACTACCCGGCCCAGTCCATGAGCAGTTCTTC,CASSSLPGPVHEQFF
TRBJ1-3,NA,NA,TRBV13,TGTGCCAGCAGCGCAGGCGGGGGCGCTGGAAACACCATATATTTT,CASSAGGGAGNTIYF
TRBJ1-2,few,TRBD1,TRBV28,TGTGCCAGCAGGTGGATGGACAGGAGATTCTATGGCTACACCTTC,CASRWMDRRFYGYTF
TRBJ1-5,NA,TRBD1,TRBV6-6,TGTGCCAGCAAATTAGGGACAGGGGCTCAGCCCCAGCATTTT,CASKLGTGAQPQHF
TRBJ1-5,NA,TRBD1,TRBV28,TGTGCCAGCAGTCCCACAGGGGGGCTAAATCAGCCCCAGCATTTT,CASSPTGGLNQPQHF
TRBJ2-5,NA,NA,TRBV5-8,TGTGCCAGCAGCTTAGGGGAGTACCAAGAGACCCAGTACTTC,CASSLGEYQETQYF
TRBJ2-5,NA,TRBD2,TRBV5-4,TGTGCCAGCAGCTTACTAGCGGGGACCCAAGAGACCCAGTACTTC,CASSLLAGTQETQYF
TRBJ1-6,few,NA,TRBV11-2,TGTGCCAGCAGCCCCCGGCCGGGGAACTCTAATTCACCCCTCCACTTT,CASSPRPGNSNSPLHF
TRBJ1-2,NA,TRBD1,TRBV9,TGTGCCAGCAGCGTAGCGGCAGGGGGCGATGGCTACACCTTC,CASSVAAGGDGYTF
TRBJ2-3,NA,NA,TRBV27,TGTGCCAGCAGTTCATATAGCACAGATACGCAGTATTTT,CASSSYSTDTQYF
TRBJ1-6,NA,TRBD1,TRBV7-2,TGTGCCAGCAGCTTAATGGGACAGGGAAGTTCACCCCTCCACTTT,CASSLMGQGSSPLHF
TRBJ1-2,few,NA,TRBV20-1,TGCCTCCCCAACAGGGCCGAGGGCTACACCTTC,CLPNRAEGYTF
TRBJ2-2,NA,NA,TRBV28,TGTGCCAGCAGTGTCAACTTAGACCGGAACACCGGGGAGCTGTTTTTT,CASSVNLDRNTGELFF
TRBJ2-5,NA,NA,TRBV30,TGTGCCTGGGATAAGCAGGGCCAGGAGACCCAGTACTTC,CAWDKQGQETQYF
TRBJ1-2,once,TRBD1,TRBV4-3,TGCGCCAGCAGCCAAGGACAGGGAGAGGCGGGATACACCTTC,CASSQGQGEAGYTF
TRBJ2-7,NA,NA,TRBV11-3,TGTGCCAGCAGCTTAGATACGGAGCAGTACTTC,CASSLDTEQYF
TRBJ1-2,NA,NA,TRBV6-5,TGTGCCAGCAGATCGGGGGGCGGAGCTAACTATGGCTACACCTTC,CASRSGGGANYGYTF
TRBJ2-5,NA,NA,TRBV27,TGTGCCAGCAGCGGAACAGTTTCTCTTATGGAGACCCAGTACTTC,CASSGTVSLMETQYF
TRBJ1-1,NA,NA,TRBV6-4,TGTGCCAGCAGTGACACATCCGGTGACCGCAAAGCTTTCTTT,CASSDTSGDRKAFF
TRBJ2-7,NA,NA,TRBV7-8,TGTGCCAGCAGCCCTCACCGGGGTATGGCTTCGAGCTCCTACGAGCAGTACTTC,CASSPHRGMASSSYEQYF
TRBJ1-5,NA,TRBD1,TRBV6-5,TGTGCCAGCAGTTCCTCGGGACAGCTAAATCAGCCCCAGCATTTT,CASSSSGQLNQPQHF